A single sample is the source of the 32 T cell receptor beta chains below, sequenced in a study of T cell responses to AZD1222 COVID-19 vaccine. Libraries were prepared by immunoSEQ multiplex PCR; TCRdb keeps only in-frame clonotypes and omits some of them. The data hold some 170,000 clones, with roughly 91% observed a single time. Sequenced material: peripheral blood, taken 28 days after the second dose of the MenACWY control vaccine. The receptors come from an adult who received the MenACWY meningococcal vaccine as a control.

The V gene is TRBV28, the J gene TRBJ1-2, with D possibly being TRBD1 (5 bases). The CDR3 covers 15 residues. Germline-derived CDR1 and CDR2 are MDHEN and SYDVKM. Deletions cut 6 bases from V and 4 bases from J, with 18 bases between. The CDR3 spells CASSPIGRGTYGYTF. The CDR3, as DNA: TGTGCCAGCAGCCCGATAGGTAGGGGAACCTATGGCTACACCTTC.

V gene TRBV5-1 combines with J gene TRBJ1-2, with TRBD1 matching 8 bases. The J segment lost 4 bases and the V segment lost 4 bases, leaving 6 bases of the junction unmatched. This CDR3 has 14 residues. The V gene's germline CDR1 is SGHRS and CDR2 YFSETQ. CDR3 loop: CASSPGTGSYGYTF. The DNA of the CDR3 is TGCGCCAGCAGCCCAGGGACAGGATCCTATGGCTACACCTTC.

The V call is TRBV7-9, the J call TRBJ2-1; D gene ambiguous. The length of the CDR3 is 15 residues. Per the germline V gene, CDR1 is SEHNR and CDR2 is FQNEAQ (reference sequence). Between the trimmed V and J ends, which lost 4 bases and 1 base, there was a span of 11 bases. CDR3 coding DNA: TGTGCCAGCAGCTCCCCCGGGCGATCCTACAATGAGCAGTTCTTC. It encodes CASSSPGRSYNEQFF.

The chain has TRBV7-9 and TRBJ1-2; TRBD1 is a possible D gene (6 bases). This CDR3 region has 13 residues. The V gene's germline CDR1 is SEHNR and CDR2 FQNEAQ (reference sequence). Trimming left V 5 bases short and J 6 bases short, with 13 bases between. CDR3 loop: CASSPSGGHGYTF. The DNA of the CDR3 is TGTGCCAGCAGCCCCAGCGGGGGCCATGGCTACACCTTC.

This chain joins TRBV5-1 and TRBJ2-5; TRBD2 agrees at 8 bases. CDR3 length: 15 residues. After removal of 4 bases from V and 5 bases from J, the junction contained 10 bases not matched to a gene. The germline V gene encodes CDR1 SGHRS and CDR2 YFSETQ. As DNA, the CDR3 is TGCGCCAGCAGCCCAACCGGGGGGGCCGGTGAGACCCAGTACTTC. Its protein is CASSPTGGAGETQYF.

This rearrangement joins TRBV19 to TRBJ1-2; D is uncertain. Germline assignment: CDR1 LNHDA and CDR2 SQIVND (reference sequence). Trimming cost V 8 bases and J 5 bases, with 15 bases left between them. The CDR3 is 13 amino acids. The CDR3 here is CASGSGGKYGYTF. CDR3 DNA sequence: TGTGCCAGTGGTTCGGGCGGGAAGTATGGCTACACCTTC.

This clone was observed a single time. V gene TRBV7-2 combines with J gene TRBJ1-1; perhaps TRBD1 as D (5 bases). Germline CDR1 SGHTA, CDR2 FQGNSA. The CDR3 is made up of 14 amino acids. The V gene lost 2 bases and the J gene lost 3 bases, with 10 bases spanning the gap. The CDR3 DNA follows: TGTGCCAGCAGCTTATACGGAGGGGACACTGAAGCTTTCTTT. It is translated as CASSLYGGDTEAFF.

This chain connects TRBV5-1 to TRBJ1-2; D might be TRBD1 (5 bases). The CDR3 runs 12 residues. V was shortened by 4 bases and J by 6 bases, with 10 bases between the two germline ends. Germline V gene lookup returns CDR1 SGHRS and CDR2 YFSETQ. The CDR3 sequence: CASSQGLHGYTF. In DNA form, the CDR3 reads TGCGCCAGCAGCCAGGGCCTTCATGGCTACACCTTC.

The V call is TRBV11-2, the J call TRBJ1-4; D is ambiguous. The V gene lost 1 base and the J gene lost 5 bases, with 5 bases spanning the gap. The germline V gene has CDR1 SGHAT and CDR2 FQNNGV. This CDR3 is built from 13 residues. This CDR3 is CASSLGRNEKLFF. CDR3 coding DNA: TGTGCCAGCAGCTTAGGGAGAAATGAAAAACTGTTTTTT.

The chain combines TRBV5-4 with TRBJ1-1; the match to TRBD1 covers 7 bases. The J segment lost 4 bases and the V segment lost 7 bases, leaving 10 bases of the junction unmatched. Per the germline V gene, CDR1 is SGHNT and CDR2 is YYREEE (reference sequence). The CDR3 has 14 amino acids. The CDR3 DNA reads TGTGCCAGCTTATTGTCAGGGGGAAGCACTGAAGCTTTCTTT. Its protein product is CASLLSGGSTEAFF.

This clone was found once. This chain links TRBV11-3 with TRBJ2-1; unclear D gene. The CDR3 loop spans 16 amino acids. Germline CDR1 reads SGHNT; CDR2 reads YENEEA. Trimming left V 1 base short and J 5 bases short, with 15 bases between. The CDR3 region has the DNA TGTGCCAGCAGCTTAGGTGGTGGGGTTCCCCACAATGAGCAGTTCTTC. Its translation is CASSLGGGVPHNEQFF.

J is TRBJ2-1 and V is TRBV5-1; 9 positions match TRBD2. The CDR3 totals 16 residues. The germline V gene has CDR1 SGHRS and CDR2 YFSETQ. The V segment lost 0 bases and the J segment 4 bases; nucleotides outside the gene matches: 5. CDR3: CASSLVISGGYNEQFF. Here the CDR3 DNA reads TGCGCCAGCAGCTTGGTTATTAGCGGGGGTTACAATGAGCAGTTCTTC.

The genes are TRBV27 and TRBJ2-7, with no clear D. Germline V CDR1 and CDR2: MNHEY, SMNVEV (reference sequence). The length of the CDR3 is 14 residues. V was pared by 0 bases and J by 0 bases, with 6 bases between. The CDR3 here is CASSLSIASYEQYF. CDR3 in DNA: TGTGCCAGCAGTTTATCCATTGCCTCCTACGAGCAGTACTTC.

The genes are TRBV7-8 and TRBJ2-7, with 9 bases that match TRBD1. Unmatched junction bases numbered 8, after V lost 4 bases and J lost 4 bases. Germline V lookup: CDR1 SGHVS, CDR2 FQNEAQ. This CDR3 is 15 amino acids long. The CDR3 reads CASSWPGQGGYEQYF. DNA for the CDR3: TGTGCCAGCAGCTGGCCGGGACAGGGTGGGTACGAGCAGTACTTC.

The rearrangement joins TRBV7-9 to TRBJ1-4, with 7 bases that match TRBD1. The CDR3 covers 15 residues. The germline V gene encodes CDR1 SEHNR and CDR2 FQNEAQ (reference sequence). V lost 5 bases to trimming and J lost 8 bases; unmatched junction nucleotides: 11. For the CDR3, the DNA is TGTGCCAGCAGCGTATTACAGGGGAGTAGGGAAAAACTGTTTTTT. Residues: CASSVLQGSREKLFF.

The chain combines TRBV7-8 with TRBJ2-1; D perhaps matches TRBD1 (5 bases). This CDR3 region has 13 residues. Looked up from germline, CDR1 is SGHVS and CDR2 is FQNEAQ. V shed 8 bases and J shed 10 bases, with 18 bases lying between them. Here the CDR3 DNA reads TGTGCCAGCTACAGGCCCCCCGCGAGCGAGCAGTTCTTC. It yields the protein CASYRPPASEQFF.

The V gene is TRBV6-2 or TRBV6-3, the J gene TRBJ2-5; 10 bases line up with TRBD2. This CDR3 has 16 amino acids. The germline gives CDR1 MNHEY, CDR2 SVGEGT. V lost 2 bases, J lost 5 bases, and 8 bases stayed unmatched. The CDR3 DNA follows: TGTGCCAGCAGTTACGATCGAGCGGGGGGGAGGGAGACCCAGTACTTC. This encodes CASSYDRAGGRETQYF.

The V gene is TRBV2, the J gene TRBJ1-1; D may be TRBD1 (6 bases). Germline V gene data show CDR1 as SNHLY and CDR2 as FYNNEI. There are 15 residues in the CDR3. V was trimmed by 6 bases and J by 2 bases, leaving 16 bases between them. The CDR3 here is CASRTSGHTNTEAFF. The CDR3 nucleotides read TGTGCCAGCAGGACTTCGGGACATACCAACACTGAAGCTTTCTTT.

V gene TRBV5-6 combines with J gene TRBJ1-4; 8 bases agree with TRBD1. V dropped 3 bases and J dropped 8; count of bases not matched to a gene: 12. The germline gives CDR1 SGHDT, CDR2 YYEEEE. CDR3 length equals 16 residues. For the CDR3, the DNA is TGTGCCAGCAGCTCCCAGGGGGCCCTACTAGCGGAAAAACTGTTTTTT. Its protein product is CASSSQGALLAEKLFF.

The rearrangement links TRBV5-1 to TRBJ1-2, with D unresolved. This CDR3 has 14 amino acids. V lost 0 bases, J lost 8 bases, and 14 bases lay in between. Germline lookup yields CDR1 SGHRS and CDR2 YFSETQ. CDR3 amino acids: CASSLGAKADGYTF. The CDR3 nucleotides read TGCGCCAGCAGCTTGGGGGCCAAAGCGGACGGCTACACCTTC.

The CDR3 DNA sequence: TGCGCCAGCAGCATTGAGGGACCGTACTACAATGAGCAGTTCTTC. Amino acids: CASSIEGPYYNEQFF. V and J are TRBV5-1 and TRBJ2-1; tentatively, D is TRBD1 or TRBD2 (5 bases each). V was clipped by 4 bases and J by 3 bases, with 14 bases between them. The germline V gene encodes CDR1 SGHRS and CDR2 YFSETQ. CDR3 length: 15 amino acids. The whole variable domain, remainder taken from reference TRBV5-1 and TRBJ2-1, is KAGVTQTPRYLIKTRGQQVTLSCSPISGHRSVSWYQQTPGQGLQFLFEYFSETQRNKGNFPGRFSGRQFSNSRSEMNVSTLELGDSALYLCASSIEGPYYNEQFFGPGTRLTVL.

The chain couples TRBV7-2 to TRBJ2-2, with 9 bases that match TRBD1. Germline V gives CDR1 SGHTA, CDR2 FQGNSA. V was pared by 5 bases and J by 2 bases, with 3 bases of the junction left unmatched. The CDR3 extends over 15 amino acids. CDR3 coding DNA: TGTGCCAGCAGCCCGGACAGGGGAAACACCGGGGAGCTGTTTTTT. This translates into CASSPDRGNTGELFF.

The chain carries TRBV28 and TRBJ1-4; D gene unclear. The CDR3 loop spans 15 amino acids. Germline V CDR1 and CDR2: MDHEN, SYDVKM. Between the trimmed V and J ends, which lost 2 bases and 0 bases, there was a span of 7 bases. The DNA of the CDR3 is TGTGCCAGCAGTTTAAGCACTGCAACTAATGAAAAACTGTTTTTT. Translating it yields CASSLSTATNEKLFF.

The chain joins TRBV5-1 to TRBJ2-5; D is perhaps TRBD1 (6 bases). The CDR3 runs to 16 residues. V was shortened by 2 bases and J by 2 bases, with 16 bases between the two germline ends. Germline-derived CDR1 and CDR2 are SGHRS and YFSETQ. This CDR3 reads CASSLALTGPQETQYF. The DNA for the CDR3 is TGCGCCAGCAGCTTAGCCCTTACAGGGCCGCAAGAGACCCAGTACTTC.

This rearrangement joins TRBV5-1 to TRBJ1-1, with a possible D match to TRBD1 (5 bases). Germline V gene lookup returns CDR1 SGHRS and CDR2 YFSETQ. The germline V and J ends were trimmed by 4 bases and 5 bases, with 15 bases remaining between them. The CDR3 has 14 amino acids. In DNA, the CDR3 is TGCGCCAGCAGCCCCGGCGGGGGTAAGACTGAAGCTTTCTTT. Amino acid sequence: CASSPGGGKTEAFF.

The chain links TRBV15 to TRBJ1-1; TRBD1 matches at 7 bases. The CDR3 is 13 residues long. Trimming removed 5 bases from V and 8 bases from J; junction bases left unmatched: 8. Germline V gene sequence: CDR1 LNHNV, CDR2 YYDKDF (reference sequence). The chain's CDR3 is CATSGDRLTEAFF. CDR3 DNA: TGTGCCACCAGCGGGGACAGATTAACCGAAGCTTTCTTT.

This clone was seen a few times. The chain couples TRBV27 to TRBJ1-4, with 9 bases lining up with TRBD1. Unmatched junction bases numbered 6, after V lost 6 bases and J lost 7 bases. There are 14 residues in the CDR3. The V gene's germline CDR1 is MNHEY and CDR2 SMNVEV (reference sequence). The CDR3 bases are TGTGCCAGCAGGGGGACAGGGAAAATTGAAAAACTGTTTTTT. As protein: CASRGTGKIEKLFF.

The V gene is TRBV20-1, the J gene TRBJ1-2; D gene ambiguous. The germline gives CDR1 DFQATT, CDR2 SNEGSKA (reference sequence). Trimming stripped 3 bases from V and 4 bases from J, with 12 bases between. The CDR3 runs 13 residues. CDR3 residues: CSASLGTSYGYTF. CDR3 bases: TGCAGTGCTAGTTTGGGCACTAGCTATGGCTACACCTTC.

The rearrangement uses TRBV19 and TRBJ1-2; D is ambiguous. Germline V lookup: CDR1 LNHDA, CDR2 SQIVND (reference sequence). CDR3 length equals 14 residues. V was pared by 9 bases and J by 1 base, with 15 bases between. The CDR3 protein is CARGRGAINYGYTF. Here the CDR3 DNA reads TGTGCCAGAGGGAGAGGAGCTATTAACTATGGCTACACCTTC.

This chain uses TRBV6-2 or TRBV6-3 with TRBJ2-1; possibly TRBD2 for D (5 bases). The CDR3 length is 16 residues. The ends were cut back, 5 bases at V and 7 bases at J, with 21 bases in the middle. The germline V gene encodes CDR1 MNHEY and CDR2 SVGEGT. CDR3 in amino acids: CASSGRTGSSGNEQFF. CDR3 DNA sequence: TGTGCCAGCAGTGGCAGGACGGGATCCTCTGGTAATGAGCAGTTCTTC.

The chain combines TRBV15 with TRBJ1-4, with D maybe TRBD1 (5 bases). The V gene's germline CDR1 is LNHNV and CDR2 YYDKDF (reference sequence). CDR3 length: 14 amino acids. Trimming cost V 3 bases and J 8 bases, with 13 bases left between them. For the CDR3, the DNA is TGTGCCACCAGCAGGGTTGACAGTCCAGAAAAACTGTTTTTT. Translation gives CATSRVDSPEKLFF.

The J gene is TRBJ1-1, the V gene TRBV5-6; a possible D gene is TRBD1 (6 bases). The CDR3 loop spans 16 amino acids. Per the germline V gene, CDR1 is SGHDT and CDR2 is YYEEEE. The V gene lost 3 bases and the J gene lost 1 base, with 16 bases spanning the gap. CDR3 residues: CASSWRRGAGNTEAFF. Here the CDR3 DNA reads TGTGCCAGCAGCTGGAGACGGGGGGCCGGGAACACTGAAGCTTTCTTT.